Listed below are T cell receptor beta chains from one sample, sequenced in a study of blood T cell repertoires in COVID-19. Clones were read by immunoSEQ multiplex PCR, and TCRdb kept only the in-frame ones, dropping some. This sample yields roughly 300,000 clones, of which around 82% are seen a single time; around 1.2% belongs to the top ten. Source material: peripheral blood. These receptors all stem from a woman between 50 and 59 years old with acute or convalescent COVID-19. Both conserved end residues are part of each CDR3. Each record gives: V gene, J gene, D gene, clone size, CDR3 protein, CDR3 DNA. The D gene is left open where the match is weak. Clone size is not always given. Where it is, it says once, few, many or a class for expanded clones.

v_gene: TRBV24-1; j_gene: TRBJ2-1; d_gene: NA; abundance: NA; CDR3aa: CATSDPAKAYNNEQFF; CDR3nt: TGTGCCACCAGTGACCCGGCGAAAGCGTACAACAATGAGCAGTTCTTC
v_gene: TRBV15; j_gene: TRBJ1-2; d_gene: NA; abundance: NA; CDR3aa: CATSRLPTVDHYGYTF; CDR3nt: TGTGCCACCAGCAGACTTCCGACAGTCGACCACTATGGCTACACCTTC
v_gene: TRBV7-2; j_gene: TRBJ2-3; d_gene: TRBD2; abundance: NA; CDR3aa: CASRLTSSPDTQYF; CDR3nt: TGTGCCAGCAGATTGACTAGCTCCCCAGATACGCAGTATTTT
v_gene: TRBV4-3; j_gene: TRBJ2-3; d_gene: TRBD1; abundance: NA; CDR3aa: CASSPLGQGTDTQYF; CDR3nt: TGCGCCAGCAGCCCTCTGGGACAGGGGACAGATACGCAGTATTTT
v_gene: TRBV2; j_gene: TRBJ1-1; d_gene: NA; abundance: NA; CDR3aa: CASSGEWAEAFF; CDR3nt: TGTGCCAGCAGCGGGGAGTGGGCTGAAGCTTTCTTT
v_gene: TRBV27; j_gene: TRBJ2-5; d_gene: NA; abundance: NA; CDR3aa: CASSFLAEETQYF; CDR3nt: TGTGCCAGCAGTTTTCTAGCAGAAGAGACCCAGTACTTC
v_gene: TRBV9; j_gene: TRBJ1-3; d_gene: TRBD1; abundance: NA; CDR3aa: CASSTTGGAGNTIYF; CDR3nt: TGTGCCAGCAGCACAACAGGGGGTGCTGGAAACACCATATATTTT
v_gene: TRBV15; j_gene: TRBJ1-4; d_gene: NA; abundance: few; CDR3aa: CATSREGPSEKLFF; CDR3nt: TGTGCCACCAGCAGAGAGGGGCCGAGCGAAAAACTGTTTTTT
v_gene: TRBV19; j_gene: TRBJ2-1; d_gene: TRBD2; abundance: NA; CDR3aa: CASSMGGSYNEQFF; CDR3nt: TGTGCCAGTAGTATGGGCGGGAGCTACAATGAGCAGTTCTTC
v_gene: TRBV30; j_gene: TRBJ2-3; d_gene: TRBD2; abundance: NA; CDR3aa: CAWTLGGTTPNTQYF; CDR3nt: TGTGCCTGGACCTTGGGGGGGACCACACCAAATACGCAGTATTTT
v_gene: TRBV7-9; j_gene: TRBJ1-2; d_gene: TRBD1; abundance: NA; CDR3aa: CASSLLRGQGIYNYGYTF; CDR3nt: TGTGCCAGCAGCTTACTCAGGGGACAGGGGATTTATAACTATGGCTACACCTTC
v_gene: TRBV7-9; j_gene: TRBJ1-1; d_gene: TRBD1; abundance: NA; CDR3aa: CASSLARRGPEVLNTEAFF; CDR3nt: TGTGCCAGCAGCTTAGCCCGAAGGGGGCCTGAGGTATTGAACACTGAAGCTTTCTTT
v_gene: TRBV5-4; j_gene: TRBJ2-1; d_gene: NA; abundance: NA; CDR3aa: CASSLDAFLYSYNEQFF; CDR3nt: TGTGCCAGCAGCTTGGATGCGTTCCTCTACTCCTACAATGAGCAGTTCTTC
v_gene: TRBV10-2; j_gene: TRBJ2-3; d_gene: TRBD2; abundance: NA; CDR3aa: CASSSGGFTDTQYF; CDR3nt: TGCGCCAGCAGTAGCGGGGGGTTCACAGATACGCAGTATTTT
v_gene: TRBV19; j_gene: TRBJ2-6; d_gene: NA; abundance: NA; CDR3aa: CASSLPGGVTGANVLTF; CDR3nt: TGTGCCAGTAGTCTCCCTGGAGGGGTCACTGGGGCCAACGTCCTGACTTTC
v_gene: TRBV27; j_gene: TRBJ2-3; d_gene: TRBD2; abundance: NA; CDR3aa: CASSSGRGLTDTQYF; CDR3nt: TGTGCCAGCAGTTCCGGGAGGGGTTTGACAGATACGCAGTATTTT
v_gene: TRBV11-2; j_gene: TRBJ2-7; d_gene: NA; abundance: once; CDR3aa: CASSLIDGSSYEQYF; CDR3nt: TGTGCCAGCAGCCTTATTGACGGGAGCTCCTACGAGCAGTACTTC
v_gene: TRBV3-1/TRBV3-2; j_gene: TRBJ2-6; d_gene: NA; abundance: NA; CDR3aa: CASSQAEGRGGANVLTF; CDR3nt: TGTGCCAGCAGCCAAGCAGAGGGCCGGGGTGGGGCCAACGTCCTGACTTTC
v_gene: TRBV5-6; j_gene: TRBJ1-2; d_gene: NA; abundance: NA; CDR3aa: CASSLGRGRDGYTF; CDR3nt: TGTGCCAGCAGCTTGGGGCGGGGTAGGGATGGCTACACCTTC
v_gene: TRBV24-1; j_gene: TRBJ1-5; d_gene: TRBD1; abundance: NA; CDR3aa: CATSGKVTGGNQPQHF; CDR3nt: TGTGCCACCAGTGGAAAGGTGACAGGGGGGAATCAGCCCCAGCATTTT
v_gene: TRBV7-8; j_gene: TRBJ1-6; d_gene: TRBD1; abundance: NA; CDR3aa: CASSARTGGYSNSPLHF; CDR3nt: TGTGCCAGCAGCGCGAGGACAGGGGGTTATTCTAATTCACCCCTCCACTTT
v_gene: TRBV27; j_gene: TRBJ2-5; d_gene: NA; abundance: NA; CDR3aa: CASSLSRQETQYF; CDR3nt: TGTGCCAGCAGTTTATCCAGACAAGAGACCCAGTACTTC
v_gene: TRBV11-3; j_gene: TRBJ1-1; d_gene: NA; abundance: few; CDR3aa: CASSLVGYTEAFF; CDR3nt: TGTGCCAGCAGCTTAGTCGGTTACACTGAAGCTTTCTTT
v_gene: TRBV4-1; j_gene: TRBJ2-6; d_gene: NA; abundance: NA; CDR3aa: CASSQVYGTPGANVLTF; CDR3nt: TGCGCCAGCAGCCAAGTATATGGGACACCCGGGGCCAACGTCCTGACTTTC
v_gene: TRBV12-5; j_gene: TRBJ1-6; d_gene: NA; abundance: NA; CDR3aa: CATLTPGSPLHF; CDR3nt: TGTGCTACCCTCACACCAGGTTCACCCCTCCACTTT
v_gene: TRBV11-3; j_gene: TRBJ2-7; d_gene: TRBD1; abundance: NA; CDR3aa: CASSTGGEQYF; CDR3nt: TGTGCCAGCAGCACAGGGGGTGAGCAGTACTTC
v_gene: TRBV9; j_gene: TRBJ2-6; d_gene: NA; abundance: NA; CDR3aa: CASSVAGGRANVLTF; CDR3nt: TGTGCCAGCAGCGTAGCTGGGGGGAGGGCCAACGTCCTGACTTTC
v_gene: TRBV3-1/TRBV3-2; j_gene: TRBJ1-2; d_gene: TRBD1; abundance: NA; CDR3aa: CASSQGGTGGAGGYTF; CDR3nt: TGTGCCAGCAGCCAAGGAGGGACAGGGGGCGCCGGTGGCTACACCTTC
v_gene: TRBV16; j_gene: TRBJ1-5; d_gene: NA; abundance: few; CDR3aa: CASSQSGGLRPQHF; CDR3nt: TGTGCCAGCAGCCAATCAGGGGGATTGCGGCCCCAGCATTTT
v_gene: TRBV29-1; j_gene: TRBJ1-1; d_gene: TRBD1; abundance: NA; CDR3aa: CSAYTGTGGTEAFF; CDR3nt: TGCAGCGCTTATACCGGGACAGGGGGCACTGAAGCTTTCTTT
v_gene: TRBV5-8; j_gene: TRBJ1-5; d_gene: NA; abundance: few; CDR3aa: CASSPGVGQPQHF; CDR3nt: TGTGCCAGCAGTCCAGGGGTGGGGCAGCCCCAGCATTTT
v_gene: TRBV19; j_gene: TRBJ2-2; d_gene: NA; abundance: few; CDR3aa: CASSYTGELFF; CDR3nt: TGTGCCAGTAGCTACACCGGGGAGCTGTTTTTT
v_gene: TRBV7-2; j_gene: TRBJ1-2; d_gene: TRBD1; abundance: NA; CDR3aa: CASSQQGAGDHGYTF; CDR3nt: TGTGCCAGCAGCCAACAGGGGGCTGGGGATCATGGCTACACCTTC
v_gene: TRBV6-5; j_gene: TRBJ2-1; d_gene: TRBD2; abundance: few; CDR3aa: CASRGEGSYNEQFF; CDR3nt: TGTGCCAGCCGGGGGGAAGGCTCCTACAATGAGCAGTTCTTC
v_gene: TRBV25-1; j_gene: TRBJ2-4; d_gene: NA; abundance: NA; CDR3aa: CASSESWPSGIQYF; CDR3nt: TGTGCCAGCAGTGAATCATGGCCCTCGGGCATTCAGTACTTC
v_gene: TRBV24-1; j_gene: TRBJ2-3; d_gene: NA; abundance: few; CDR3aa: CATSDLGEGRDTDTQYF; CDR3nt: TGTGCCACCAGTGATCTTGGGGAAGGTCGGGACACAGATACGCAGTATTTT
v_gene: TRBV2; j_gene: TRBJ1-5; d_gene: NA; abundance: NA; CDR3aa: CASSDGQGSRNQPQHF; CDR3nt: TGTGCCAGCAGTGATGGTCAGGGATCACGCAATCAGCCCCAGCATTTT
v_gene: TRBV7-3; j_gene: TRBJ2-3; d_gene: NA; abundance: NA; CDR3aa: CASSSPGADTQYF; CDR3nt: TGTGCCAGCAGCTCCCCCGGGGCAGATACGCAGTATTTT
v_gene: TRBV19; j_gene: TRBJ1-6; d_gene: TRBD1; abundance: many; CDR3aa: CASVRDRNGSPLHF; CDR3nt: TGTGCCAGTGTGCGGGACAGGAACGGCTCACCCCTCCACTTT
v_gene: TRBV10-3; j_gene: TRBJ1-1; d_gene: TRBD1; abundance: NA; CDR3aa: CAISESRGRTEAFF; CDR3nt: TGTGCCATCAGTGAGTCGAGGGGGCGGACTGAAGCTTTCTTT
v_gene: TRBV25-1; j_gene: TRBJ1-1; d_gene: TRBD1; abundance: NA; CDR3aa: CASRVTGQGISTEAFF; CDR3nt: TGTGCCAGCAGAGTGACAGGACAGGGAATCTCCACTGAAGCTTTCTTT
v_gene: TRBV30; j_gene: TRBJ1-1; d_gene: NA; abundance: NA; CDR3aa: CAWSVWDTNTEAFF; CDR3nt: TGTGCCTGGAGTGTATGGGACACGAACACTGAAGCTTTCTTT
v_gene: TRBV7-3; j_gene: TRBJ2-1; d_gene: TRBD2; abundance: NA; CDR3aa: CASSLTPAGGTVDEQFF; CDR3nt: TGTGCCAGCAGCTTAACGCCCGCGGGAGGAACGGTAGATGAGCAGTTCTTC
v_gene: TRBV29-1; j_gene: TRBJ2-3; d_gene: NA; abundance: NA; CDR3aa: CSVEDDAAGGTDTQYF; CDR3nt: TGCAGCGTTGAAGATGACGCGGCGGGCGGGACAGATACGCAGTATTTT
v_gene: TRBV13; j_gene: TRBJ2-2; d_gene: NA; abundance: NA; CDR3aa: CASSLNRNTGELFF; CDR3nt: TGTGCCAGCAGCTTAAATCGGAACACCGGGGAGCTGTTTTTT
v_gene: TRBV12-3/TRBV12-4; j_gene: TRBJ1-1; d_gene: NA; abundance: NA; CDR3aa: CASSLKRNTEAFF; CDR3nt: TGTGCCAGCAGTTTGAAGCGGAACACTGAAGCTTTCTTT
v_gene: TRBV14; j_gene: TRBJ2-1; d_gene: TRBD2; abundance: NA; CDR3aa: CASSTQNWASGRHYNEQFF; CDR3nt: TGTGCCAGCAGCACCCAGAACTGGGCTAGCGGGAGGCACTACAATGAGCAGTTCTTC
v_gene: TRBV12-5; j_gene: TRBJ2-1; d_gene: TRBD2; abundance: NA; CDR3aa: CASGHERGAYNEQFF; CDR3nt: TGTGCTAGTGGACATGAGCGGGGTGCCTACAATGAGCAGTTCTTC
v_gene: TRBV7-8; j_gene: TRBJ1-1; d_gene: TRBD1; abundance: NA; CDR3aa: CASSPARTGVLTEAFF; CDR3nt: TGTGCCAGCAGCCCAGCAAGGACAGGGGTACTCACTGAAGCTTTCTTT
v_gene: TRBV6-5; j_gene: TRBJ2-2; d_gene: TRBD1; abundance: NA; CDR3aa: CATRQGADTGELFF; CDR3nt: TGTGCCACCCGACAGGGGGCGGACACCGGGGAGCTGTTTTTT
v_gene: TRBV5-1; j_gene: TRBJ2-3; d_gene: NA; abundance: NA; CDR3aa: CASSPAVNAATDTQYF; CDR3nt: TGCGCCAGCAGCCCTGCTGTCAATGCGGCCACAGATACGCAGTATTTT
v_gene: TRBV18; j_gene: TRBJ2-5; d_gene: TRBD1; abundance: NA; CDR3aa: CASHRDRGKETQYF; CDR3nt: TGTGCCAGCCACCGGGACAGGGGAAAAGAGACCCAGTACTTC